The 30 T cell receptor beta chains listed next were all sequenced from one sample in a study of T-cell memory formation after mild COVID-19. TCRdb recomputed calls from the 5' RACE reads with MiXCR, one row per CDR3 protein. The sample holds under 700,000 distinct CDR3 sequences, around 21% seen once. The source material was PBMCs or a T cell subset sorted from them (not recorded which). All receptors come from an adult woman who had mild COVID-19 (a few samples of this study predate the infection). Cell type and time point are not known.

The rearrangement links TRBV7-9 to TRBJ2-1, with 7 bases fitting TRBD1. CDR3 length equals 16 residues. Trimming at V came to 5 bases and at J to 8 bases, leaving 15 bases not matched to a gene. The germline CDR1 and CDR2 sequences are SEHNR and FQNEAQ (reference sequence). The CDR3 nucleotides read TGTGCCAGCAGCGTACCTCGGGACAGCCCCTATTATGAGCAGTTCTTC. Translation gives CASSVPRDSPYYEQFF.

The gene calls are TRBV5-1 and TRBJ1-2; maybe TRBD1 (5 bases). CDR1 is SGHRS, CDR2 YFSETQ, per germline. V was trimmed by 7 bases and J by 7 bases, leaving 14 bases between them. The length of the CDR3 is 12 residues. The CDR3 is CASRPGTRGYTF. Written as DNA, the CDR3 is TGCGCCAGCCGTCCCGGGACGCGTGGCTACACCTTC.

The table lists this clonotype with a few counts. The rearrangement links TRBV6-5 to TRBJ2-6; a weak D match, TRBD1 (6 bases). Between the trimmed V and J ends, which lost 0 bases and 4 bases, there was a span of 13 bases. This CDR3 is built from 17 residues. Germline V gene sequence: CDR1 MNHEY, CDR2 SVGAGI. This CDR3 is CASSYSTGWAGANVLTF. CDR3 bases: TGTGCCAGCAGTTACTCGACAGGATGGGCCGGGGCCAACGTCCTGACTTTC.

This chain links TRBV24-1 with TRBJ2-1, with 10 positions matching TRBD2. The CDR3 totals 13 residues. The J segment lost 5 bases and the V segment lost 9 bases, leaving 3 bases of the junction unmatched. CDR1 and CDR2 from the germline V gene are KGHDR and SFDVKD. The CDR3 region is CATGLADDNEQFF. The CDR3 nucleotides read TGTGCCACCGGACTAGCGGACGACAATGAGCAGTTCTTC.

The genes are TRBV21-1 and TRBJ1-5; TRBD1 reflects the table's D call only, with no check against the DNA. TRBV21-1 is tagged as a pseudogene. The CDR3 extends over 15 amino acids. CDR3 protein: CASSAKTGGGKPQHF. DNA of the CDR3: TGTGCCAGCAGCGCTAAGACAGGGGGCGGCAAGCCCCAGCATTTT.

CDR3 nucleotides: TGCAGCGTCGATGGGGGGGCAGGGACCTACACTGAAGCTTTCTTT. This encodes CSVDGGAGTYTEAFF. V is TRBV29-1 and J is TRBJ1-1; the D gene is possibly TRBD1 (6 bases). The V end lost 6 bases, the J end lost 3 bases, and 20 bases lay between the germline ends. CDR1 and CDR2 from the germline V gene are SQVTM and ANQGSEA. The CDR3 sequence is 15 residues long.

Only a few counts were recorded for this clonotype. This chain uses TRBV14 with TRBJ1-5; TRBD1 is a possible D gene (5 bases). V was shortened by 0 bases and J by 2 bases, with 11 bases between the two germline ends. CDR3 length: 16 amino acids. Looked up from germline, CDR1 is SGHDN and CDR2 is FVKESK. The CDR3 region has the DNA TGTGCCAGCAGCCAAGATCAAAGGGACTGCAATCAGCCCCAGCATTTT. Its protein is CASSQDQRDCNQPQHF.

This clonotype was seen a few times. This rearrangement joins TRBV6-5 to TRBJ1-1; D call uncertain. Trimming cost V 1 base and J 0 bases, with 9 bases left between them. From germline, CDR1 is MNHEY and CDR2 SVGAGI. This CDR3 is built from 15 residues. The CDR3 DNA follows: TGTGCCAGCAGTTACTTTGGATACATGAACACTGAAGCTTTCTTT. Residues: CASSYFGYMNTEAFF.

The chain uses TRBV5-5 and TRBJ2-5, with D perhaps matching TRBD2 (6 bases). V shed 2 bases and J shed 3 bases, with 11 bases lying between them. The CDR3 sequence is 14 residues long. From germline, CDR1 is SGHKS and CDR2 YYEKEE (reference sequence). CDR3 loop: CASSLGGWEETQYF. CDR3 DNA: TGTGCCAGCAGCTTAGGAGGGTGGGAAGAGACCCAGTACTTC.

The chain couples TRBV6-2 or TRBV6-3 to TRBJ2-5, with TRBD2 matching over 7 bases. CDR1 and CDR2 (germline): MNHEY, SVGEGT. The CDR3 runs 15 residues. Trimming at V came to 6 bases and at J to 4 bases, leaving 11 bases not matched to a gene. The CDR3 is CASSHGTMWGETQYF. CDR3 bases: TGTGCCAGCAGCCACGGGACTATGTGGGGAGAGACCCAGTACTTC.

The J gene is TRBJ2-1, the V gene TRBV24-1; D is uncertain. Germline CDR1 reads KGHDR; CDR2 reads SFDVKD. The V gene lost 6 bases and the J gene lost 8 bases, with 7 bases spanning the gap. The CDR3 has 11 amino acids. CDR3 DNA sequence: TGTGCCACCAGTAGTTTAGATGAGCAGTTCTTC. Translation: CATSSLDEQFF.

This clonotype has only one observation. J is TRBJ2-1 and V is TRBV9; D uncertain. Per the germline V gene, CDR1 is SGDLS and CDR2 is YYNGEE. Trimming left V 0 bases short and J 6 bases short, with 10 bases between. This CDR3 is 14 amino acids long. CDR3 in amino acids: CASSVADWFNEQFF. The CDR3 bases are TGTGCCAGCAGCGTAGCCGATTGGTTCAATGAGCAGTTCTTC.

The chain combines TRBV7-6 with TRBJ2-3; 10 bases align to TRBD2. This CDR3 has 15 amino acids. CDR1 and CDR2 (germline): SGHVS, FNYEAQ. Trimming removed 5 bases from V and 8 bases from J; junction bases left unmatched: 10. CDR3 DNA sequence: TGTGCCAGCAGCCCGAGCGGGGGGGCCGGGGGTACGCAGTATTTT. It is translated as CASSPSGGAGGTQYF.

This clonotype was recorded once. This chain joins TRBV6-5 and TRBJ2-7; 14 bases fit TRBD2. CDR1 MNHEY and CDR2 SVGAGI come from the germline V gene. The CDR3 covers 15 residues. After removal of 2 bases from V and 5 bases from J, the junction contained 2 bases not matched to a gene. CDR3 sequence: CASSYATSGRDEQYF. The CDR3 region has the DNA TGTGCCAGCAGTTACGCGACTAGCGGGAGGGACGAGCAGTACTTC.

The sample holds one count of this clonotype. J is TRBJ1-1 and V is TRBV2; D gene ambiguous. V lost 3 bases and J lost 8, with 10 bases in between. Germline V lookup: CDR1 SNHLY, CDR2 FYNNEI. This CDR3 spans 12 amino acids. The CDR3 DNA reads TGTGCCAGCAGTGAGGTGGCCGTCGAAGCTTTCTTT. Amino acid sequence: CASSEVAVEAFF. Using reference TRBV2 and TRBJ1-1 for the parts outside the CDR3, the full variable domain is EPEVTQTPSHQVTQMGQEVILRCVPISNHLYFYWYRQILGQKVEFLVSFYNNEISEKSEIFDDQFSVERPDGSNFTLKIRSTKLEDSAMYFCASSEVAVEAFFGQGTRLTVV.

The chain carries TRBV5-1 and TRBJ2-7; 8 bases line up with TRBD2. CDR1 is SGHRS, CDR2 YFSETQ, per germline. This CDR3 has 16 residues. V trimming: 0 bases; J trimming: 1 base; junction bases outside the gene matches: 6. The chain's CDR3 is CASSLVPAGASYEQYF. CDR3 sequence (DNA): TGCGCCAGCAGCTTGGTCCCAGCGGGGGCTTCCTACGAGCAGTACTTC.

The rearrangement links TRBV4-3 to TRBJ2-4, with D possibly being TRBD1 or TRBD2 (5 bases each). CDR1 and CDR2 from the germline V gene are LGHNA and YSLEER. There are 19 residues in the CDR3. Trimming stripped 1 base from V and 3 bases from J, with 22 bases between. CDR3 sequence: CASSQVSGKGTFGKNIQYF. The DNA for the CDR3 is TGCGCCAGCAGCCAAGTATCGGGAAAGGGGACCTTTGGCAAAAACATTCAGTACTTC.

The chain is built from TRBV4-2 and TRBJ2-5; 9 positions agree with TRBD2. This CDR3 contains 16 residues. CDR1 and CDR2 (germline): LGHNA, YNFKEQ. V dropped 3 bases and J dropped 5; count of bases not matched to a gene: 10. CDR3 protein: CASSQEGLAMWETQYF. Written as DNA, the CDR3 is TGTGCCAGCAGCCAGGAGGGACTAGCAATGTGGGAGACCCAGTACTTC.

This clonotype showed up just once. The chain recombines TRBV9 with TRBJ2-7; the D is unclear. Between the trimmed V and J ends, which lost 4 bases and 0 bases, there was a span of 17 bases. Germline V lookup: CDR1 SGDLS, CDR2 YYNGEE. There are 16 residues in the CDR3. The CDR3 DNA reads as TGTGCCAGCAGCCCATCGGGTAGCAGAGGCTCCTACGAGCAGTACTTC. It is translated as CASSPSGSRGSYEQYF.

This clonotype was seen more than once but under ten times. The genes are TRBV13 and TRBJ2-3; 9 bases are a match to TRBD2. The CDR3 extends over 14 amino acids. Per the germline V gene, CDR1 is PRHDT and CDR2 is FYEKMQ (reference sequence). V was pared by 2 bases and J by 6 bases, with 3 bases of the junction left unmatched. The DNA of the CDR3 is TGTGCCAGCAGCTTACCTAGCGGGGACGATACGCAGTATTTT. Its translation is CASSLPSGDDTQYF.

The gene calls are TRBV28 and TRBJ2-4; 14 bases align to TRBD2. This CDR3 is 20 amino acids long. Germline assignment: CDR1 MDHEN and CDR2 SYDVKM. Unmatched junction bases numbered 14, after V lost 7 bases and J lost 0 bases. CDR3 sequence (DNA): TGTGCCAGCACCACCCTACTTGGACTAGCGGGAGGACTAGCCAAAAACATTCAGTACTTC. Translation gives CASTTLLGLAGGLAKNIQYF.

There are a few counts of this clonotype. The chain links TRBV5-1 to TRBJ2-7; 9 nucleotides agree with TRBD1. Per germline, CDR1 SGHRS and CDR2 YFSETQ. V shed 0 bases and J 1 base; nucleotides not matched to a gene: 5. The CDR3 runs 16 residues. CDR3 protein: CASSLVVGTGSYEQYF. Written as DNA, the CDR3 is TGCGCCAGCAGCTTGGTGGTCGGGACAGGGTCCTACGAGCAGTACTTC.

This chain joins TRBV19 and TRBJ2-7; TRBD2 matches 11 bases. Germline CDR1 reads LNHDA; CDR2 reads SQIVND (reference sequence). This CDR3 is built from 14 residues. The junction had 7 bases not matched to a gene; V was cut back by 7 bases and J by 5 bases. The CDR3 DNA sequence: TGTGCCAGTACCTCACTAGCGGGAGTGCACGAGCAGTACTTC. Translating gives CASTSLAGVHEQYF. The whole variable domain, filled in from reference TRBV19 and TRBJ2-7, reads DGGITQSPKYLFRKEGQNVTLSCEQNLNHDAMYWYRQDPGQGLRLIYYSQIVNDFQKGDIAEGYSVSREKKESFPLTVTSAQKNPTAFYLCASTSLAGVHEQYFGPGTRLTVT.

The rearrangement uses TRBV5-6 and TRBJ1-5; TRBD1 agrees at 9 bases. Germline trimming cut 2 bases from V and 7 bases from J; bases unmatched to any gene: 4. CDR1 SGHDT and CDR2 YYEEEE come from the germline V gene. This CDR3 has 14 residues. CDR3 in amino acids: CASSLGTGTQPQHF. In DNA form, the CDR3 reads TGTGCCAGCAGCTTAGGGACAGGGACGCAGCCCCAGCATTTT.

The rearrangement joins TRBV2 to TRBJ2-3; TRBD2 aligns across 8 bases. The V gene end was trimmed by 9 bases and the J gene end by 0 bases; junction bases not matched to a gene: 8. The CDR3 runs 15 residues. CDR1 and CDR2 from the germline V gene are SNHLY and FYNNEI. The CDR3 region has the DNA TGTGCCAGGGGGGGATCTAGCGGGAGCACAGATACGCAGTATTTT. This translates into CARGGSSGSTDTQYF.

This clonotype was picked up a small number of times. The chain combines TRBV7-9 with TRBJ2-1; a weak D match, TRBD2 (5 bases). V lost 6 bases to trimming and J lost 8 bases, with 14 bases between them. The germline CDR1 and CDR2 sequences are SEHNR and FQNEAQ (reference sequence). This CDR3 spans 13 amino acids. CDR3 amino acids: CASSWLTGDEQFF. The DNA for the CDR3 is TGTGCCAGCAGTTGGCTAACCGGGGATGAGCAGTTCTTC.

The chain couples TRBV12-3 or TRBV12-4 to TRBJ2-7, with TRBD1 matching over 12 bases. Trimming took 5 bases from V and 6 from J; bases not matched to a gene: 8. CDR3 length: 15 residues. The CDR3, as DNA: TGTGCCAGCAGTGAAACCGGGACAGGGGGCCCCGAGCAGTACTTC. The encoded protein is CASSETGTGGPEQYF.

V usage is TRBV20-1 and J usage is TRBJ1-5; the D gene is possibly TRBD1 (6 bases). The length of the CDR3 is 15 residues. Trimming stripped 6 bases from V and 1 base from J, with 16 bases between. CDR1 is DFQATT, CDR2 SNEGSKA, per germline (reference sequence). The CDR3 DNA sequence: TGCAGTGCCCGTCCTTACAGGGTGAGCAATCAGCCCCAGCATTTT. This codes for CSARPYRVSNQPQHF.

The chain employs TRBV28 and TRBJ2-3; D is possibly TRBD1 or TRBD2 (5 bases each). Germline CDR1 and CDR2: MDHEN and SYDVKM. The V end was cut by 4 bases, the J end by 1 base, with 12 bases between. This CDR3 has 15 amino acids. In DNA, the CDR3 is TGTGCCAGCAGTTCCCCAACGGGGCGCACAGATACGCAGTATTTT. Its protein product is CASSSPTGRTDTQYF. The variable domain in full, with the rest retrieved from reference TRBV28 and TRBJ2-3, is DVKVTQSSRYLVKRTGEKVFLECVQDMDHENMFWYRQDPGLGLRLIYFSYDVKMKEKGDIPEGYSVSREKKERFSLILESASTNQTSMYLCASSSPTGRTDTQYFGPGTRLTVL.

The chain recombines TRBV5-1 with TRBJ2-2; D is unresolved. Germline V CDR1 and CDR2: SGHRS, YFSETQ. Trimming took off 0 bases at V and 4 bases at J, with 7 bases between the two ends. The CDR3 has 14 amino acids. CDR3 in amino acids: CASSLAESTGELFF. The CDR3 DNA reads TGCGCCAGCAGCTTGGCCGAGTCCACCGGGGAGCTGTTTTTT.